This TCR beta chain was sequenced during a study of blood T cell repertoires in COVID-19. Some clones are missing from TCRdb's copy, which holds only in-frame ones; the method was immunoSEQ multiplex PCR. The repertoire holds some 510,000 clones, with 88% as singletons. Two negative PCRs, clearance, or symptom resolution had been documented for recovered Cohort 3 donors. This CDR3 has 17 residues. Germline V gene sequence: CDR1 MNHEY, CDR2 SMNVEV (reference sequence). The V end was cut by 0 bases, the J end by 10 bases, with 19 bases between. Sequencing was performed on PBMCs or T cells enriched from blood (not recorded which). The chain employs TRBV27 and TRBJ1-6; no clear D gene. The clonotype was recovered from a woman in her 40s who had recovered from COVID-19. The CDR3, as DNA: TGTGCCAGCAGTTTATCGAACGCAGGCCGGGGTTTCTCACCCCTCCACTTT. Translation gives CASSLSNAGRGFSPLHF.